The rows below give T cell receptor beta chains drawn from one sample of a study of cytomegalovirus exposure and HLA in healthy donors. The assay was immunoSEQ multiplex PCR, and TCRdb's table has in-frame clones only and misses some. The table includes about 220,000 clones, under 80% detected once. Sequenced: PBMCs. These receptors originate from a woman in her twenties or thirties in good health and CMV-seronegative. CDR3s include the opening cysteine and the closing phenylalanine or tryptophan. Each record gives: V gene, CDR3 length, clone size, J gene, CDR3 protein. Only some rows state a clone size, as once, few, many or a class for expanded clones.

>TRBV6-5|14|NA|TRBJ1-3
CASKIQGAGNTIYF
>TRBV5-4|14|NA|TRBJ2-1
CASSPGISYNEQFF
>TRBV10-1|14|once|TRBJ1-6
CASSERTGNSPLHF
>TRBV5-4|16|NA|TRBJ2-3
CASSPTPLAGTDTQYF
>TRBV5-1|15|NA|TRBJ2-1
CASSLWTRDYNEQFF
>TRBV5-4|14|NA|TRBJ1-6
CASSWDRSRSPLHF
>TRBV6-5|15|NA|TRBJ2-3
CASSPGWGRTDTQYF
>TRBV7-2|15|NA|TRBJ2-5
CASSSQREGSETQYF
>TRBV7-8|15|NA|TRBJ1-1
CASSLETIRGTEAFF
>TRBV7-9|15|NA|TRBJ2-3
CASSPPGQDTDTQYF
>TRBV5-1|14|NA|TRBJ2-1
CATQKTSGANEQFF
>TRBV28|13|once|TRBJ2-2
CASSDREAGELFF
>TRBV5-1|15|NA|TRBJ2-1
CASSRTTGGGNEQFF
>TRBV9|14|NA|TRBJ2-3
CASSVGRAADTQYF
>TRBV27|18|NA|TRBJ1-2
CAISLFVDRVAGIYGYTF
>TRBV6-1|13|few|TRBJ1-1
CASSPGQGAPAFF
>TRBV11-3|16|once|TRBJ2-1
CASSLTSGVVNNEQFF
>TRBV10-3|15|NA|TRBJ2-2
CAIRPGQGPTGELFF
>TRBV4-1|15|NA|TRBJ2-3
CASSRAGEETDTQYF
>TRBV10-2|14|NA|TRBJ2-7
CASRTRDRGYEQYF
>TRBV7-9|16|NA|TRBJ1-1
CASSQPREGVNTEAFF
>TRBV7-9|13|NA|TRBJ2-1
CASSLENNNEQFF
>TRBV27|15|few|TRBJ2-1
CASSLTREAYNEQFF
>TRBV15|12|NA|TRBJ1-1
CAVKGYSTEAFF
>TRBV29-1|15|NA|TRBJ1-2
CSVEDLEQVNYGYTF
>TRBV7-3|16|NA|TRBJ2-1
CASSPMGLAVYNEQFF
>TRBV7-6|15|NA|TRBJ2-3
CASSLTDSSTDTQYF
>TRBV6-5|15|NA|TRBJ2-7
CASSRTGPGGYEQYF
>TRBV30|14|NA|TRBJ1-2
CAWSVQTRETGYTF
>TRBV13|15|NA|TRBJ1-5
CASSLGGRFNQPQHF
>TRBV6-1|14|NA|TRBJ1-1
CASSSSTGLTEAFF
>TRBV27|17|few|TRBJ2-3
CASSYSGGGGDTDTQYF
>TRBV5-4|15|NA|TRBJ2-1
CASSLDSGGPSEQFF
>TRBV7-8|16|NA|TRBJ2-3
CASSLVGLASPDTQYF
>TRBV9|15|NA|TRBJ2-7
CASSVSGTSSYEQYF
>TRBV6-5|15|NA|TRBJ1-1
CASSSVIGGDHEAFF
>TRBV7-3|13|NA|TRBJ2-5
CASSLHGGETQYF
>TRBV30|13|NA|TRBJ2-7
CAWSRDRGREQYF
>TRBV5-4|16|NA|TRBJ2-2
CASTGGESRNTGELFF
>TRBV29-1|15|NA|TRBJ2-1
CSVEAPESAYNEQFF
>TRBV7-9|13|NA|TRBJ2-7
CSSSLDRSYEQYF
>TRBV29-1|13|NA|TRBJ1-1
CSAPGGWATEAFF